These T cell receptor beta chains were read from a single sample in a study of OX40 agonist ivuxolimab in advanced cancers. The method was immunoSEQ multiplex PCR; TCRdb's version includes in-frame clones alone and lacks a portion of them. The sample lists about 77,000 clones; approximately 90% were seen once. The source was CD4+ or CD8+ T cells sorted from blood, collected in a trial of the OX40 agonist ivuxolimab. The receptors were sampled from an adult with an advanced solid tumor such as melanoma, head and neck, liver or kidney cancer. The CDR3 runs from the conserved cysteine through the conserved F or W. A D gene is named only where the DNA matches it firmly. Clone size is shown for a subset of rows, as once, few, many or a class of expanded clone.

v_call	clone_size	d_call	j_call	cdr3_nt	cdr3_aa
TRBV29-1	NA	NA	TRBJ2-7	TGCAGCGTGAGTCGGGGGTACGAGCAGTACTTC	CSVSRGYEQYF
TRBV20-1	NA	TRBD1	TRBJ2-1	TGCAGTGCTTCTGAACAGGGGGCCCAGTTCTTC	CSASEQGAQFF
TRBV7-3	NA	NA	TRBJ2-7	TGTGCCAGCAGCTTAGAATTCAGATCCTACGAGCAGTACTTC	CASSLEFRSYEQYF
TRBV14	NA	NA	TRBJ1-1	TGTGCCAGCAGCCAACAAGTTGAGGGTCGTGGGGCTTTCTTT	CASSQQVEGRGAFF
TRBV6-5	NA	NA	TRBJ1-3	TGTGCCAGCAGTTTAAACTCTGGAAACACCATATATTTT	CASSLNSGNTIYF
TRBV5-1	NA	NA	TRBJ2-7	TGCGCCAGCGGGGCAGGGTTGCACGAGCAGTACTTC	CASGAGLHEQYF
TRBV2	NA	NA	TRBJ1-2	TGTGCCAGCAGGGTTAGGGATGGCTACACCTTC	CASRVRDGYTF
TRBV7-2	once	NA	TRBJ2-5	TGTGCCAGCAGCCCCCGTAGGGATTTGGTAGAGACCCAGTACTTC	CASSPRRDLVETQYF
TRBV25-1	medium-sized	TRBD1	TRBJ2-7	TGTGCCAGTCTAGGGGGCGGGTACGAGCAGTACTTC	CASLGGGYEQYF
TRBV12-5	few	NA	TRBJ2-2	TGTGCTAGTGGTTTGGTACGACCCACGGGAGTCAACACCGGGGAGCTGTTTTTT	CASGLVRPTGVNTGELFF
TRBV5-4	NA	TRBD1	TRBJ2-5	TGTGCCAGCAGCTCCACCAAGACAGGGAACCAAGAGACCCAGTACTTC	CASSSTKTGNQETQYF
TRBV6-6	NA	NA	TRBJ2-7	TGTGCCGCCAAAGGGAGCAACTACGAGCAGTACTTC	CAAKGSNYEQYF
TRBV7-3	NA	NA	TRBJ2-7	TGTGCCAGCGGAGAGACTAGCTACGAGCAGTACTTC	CASGETSYEQYF
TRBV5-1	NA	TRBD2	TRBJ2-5	TGCGCCAGCAGTCCGGGGGGGAACTGGGAGACCCAGTACTTC	CASSPGGNWETQYF
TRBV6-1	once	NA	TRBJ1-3	TGTGCCAGCAGTGAACGCGGCGACACCATATATTTT	CASSERGDTIYF
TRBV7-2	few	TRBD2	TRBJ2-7	TGTGCCAGCAGCTCGTATAGCGGGAGGGCCGGAGAGCAGTACTTC	CASSSYSGRAGEQYF
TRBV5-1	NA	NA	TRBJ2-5	TGCGCCAGCAGCTTCGGGGAGACCCAGTACTTC	CASSFGETQYF
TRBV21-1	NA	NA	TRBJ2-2	TGTGCCAGCAGCCCCTTTGGCGGAGAACGGACCGGGGAGCTGTTTTTT	CASSPFGGERTGELFF
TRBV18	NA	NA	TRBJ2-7	TGTGCCAGCTCAGAGCGGATATCCTACGAGCAGTACTTC	CASSERISYEQYF
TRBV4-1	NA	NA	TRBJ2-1	TGCGCCGGCCCCACGGAGGTAGCGGCCAACAATGAGCAGTTCTTC	CAGPTEVAANNEQFF
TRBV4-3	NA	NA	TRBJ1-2	TGCGCCAGCAGCCTATCACCATACTATGGCTACACCTTC	CASSLSPYYGYTF
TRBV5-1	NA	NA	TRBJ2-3	TGCGCCAGCAGCTTGGAAGCAAACAGGAGAAGCACAGATACGCAGTATTTT	CASSLEANRRSTDTQYF
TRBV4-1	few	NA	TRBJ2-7	TGCGCCAGCAGCCAAGATCGAGGTAGCGACGAGCAGTACTTC	CASSQDRGSDEQYF
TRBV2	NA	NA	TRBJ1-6	TGTGCCAGCAGTGAGCTCCGGGACGGAATTTCACCCCTCCACTTT	CASSELRDGISPLHF
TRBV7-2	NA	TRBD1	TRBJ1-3	TGTGCCAGCAGCTTATGGCAGGGGGGCATCTCTGGAAACACCATATATTTT	CASSLWQGGISGNTIYF